This T cell receptor (beta chain) was recovered during a study of cytomegalovirus exposure and HLA in healthy donors. Background on the study: Unique TCR beta sequences numbering some 110 million came from about 180 million T cells in an earlier analysis. Genotyping showed about 80% of roughly 400 donors falling in the Caucasian-associated ancestry cluster. Study outcomes and limitations: Researchers reported in a later analysis that a missense DCLRE1C variant was tied to TCR beta V- and J-gene trimming. A later analysis reportedly found that, within productive TCRs, an Asian-associated ancestry cluster had fewer N-insertions than the mean observed across the approximately 670 donors.

The PCR had 60 Vbeta and 13 Jbeta primers. Profiled with immunoSEQ multiplex PCR; TCRdb holds only in-frame clones, not every one. The sample consists of some 180,000 clones, 77% of them appearing once. CDR1 and CDR2 from the germline V gene are SGHRS and YFSETQ. The V segment lost 0 bases and the J segment 13 bases; nucleotides outside the gene matches: 5. CDR3 length: 13 residues. In regard to this clone: Its antigen remains unidentified.

The chain links TRBV5-1 to TRBJ2-1; 9 bases map to TRBD2. Sequencing used PBMCs. The sequence was obtained from a man younger than 35 in good health and CMV-seronegative. The DNA of the CDR3 is TGCGCCAGCAGCTTGGTTAGCGGGGGTATTCAGTTCTTC. This gives the protein CASSLVSGGIQFF.